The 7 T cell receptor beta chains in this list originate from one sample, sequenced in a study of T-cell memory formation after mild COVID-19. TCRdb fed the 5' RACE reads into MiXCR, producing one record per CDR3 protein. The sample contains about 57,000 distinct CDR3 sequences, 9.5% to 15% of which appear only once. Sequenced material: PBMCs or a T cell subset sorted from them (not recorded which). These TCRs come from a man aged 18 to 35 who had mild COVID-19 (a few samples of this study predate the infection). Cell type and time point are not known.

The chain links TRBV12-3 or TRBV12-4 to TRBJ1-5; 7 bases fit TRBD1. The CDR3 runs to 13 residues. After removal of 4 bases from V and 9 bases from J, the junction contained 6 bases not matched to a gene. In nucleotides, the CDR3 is TGTGCCAGCAGTTGGACAGGCCTGGGGCCCCAGCATTTT. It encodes CASSWTGLGPQHF.

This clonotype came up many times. CDR3 sequence reads: CASLQGGGNEQFF. The CDR3 region has the DNA TGTGCCAGCCTCCAGGGGGGGGGCAATGAGCAGTTCTTC. This sequence joins TRBV7-2 and TRBJ2-1; D may match TRBD1 or TRBD2 (7 bases each). Germline loops: CDR1 SGHTA, CDR2 FQGNSA. The V and J ends lost 8 bases and 6 bases respectively, with 14 bases between them. The CDR3 length is 13 residues.

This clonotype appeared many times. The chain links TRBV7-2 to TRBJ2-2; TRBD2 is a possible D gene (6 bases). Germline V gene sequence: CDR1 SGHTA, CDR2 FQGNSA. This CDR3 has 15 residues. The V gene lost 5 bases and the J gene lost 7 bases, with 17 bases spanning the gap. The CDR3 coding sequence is TGTGCCAGCAGCCTTGCGGGACTTGCACGCGGGGAGCTGTTTTTT. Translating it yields CASSLAGLARGELFF.

CDR3 protein: CASRQLNYGYTF. In nucleotides, the CDR3 is TGTGCCAGCAGACAGCTCAACTATGGCTACACCTTC. This chain links TRBV25-1 with TRBJ1-2; no definite D call. Germline-derived CDR1 and CDR2 are MGHDK and SYGVNS. CDR3 length equals 12 residues. Trimming left V 6 bases short and J 2 bases short, with 7 bases between.

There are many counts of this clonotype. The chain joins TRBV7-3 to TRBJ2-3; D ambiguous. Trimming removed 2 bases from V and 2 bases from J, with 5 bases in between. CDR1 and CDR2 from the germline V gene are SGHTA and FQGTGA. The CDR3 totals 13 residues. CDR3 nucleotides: TGTGCCAGCAGCTTACGGCCCACAGATACGCAGTATTTT. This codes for CASSLRPTDTQYF.

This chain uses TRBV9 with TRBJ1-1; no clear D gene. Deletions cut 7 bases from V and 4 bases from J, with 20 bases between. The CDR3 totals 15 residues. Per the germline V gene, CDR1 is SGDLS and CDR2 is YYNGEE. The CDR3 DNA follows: TGTGCCAGCGGCCGGGTAGGGCCCTTAGGCACTGAAGCTTTCTTT. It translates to CASGRVGPLGTEAFF.

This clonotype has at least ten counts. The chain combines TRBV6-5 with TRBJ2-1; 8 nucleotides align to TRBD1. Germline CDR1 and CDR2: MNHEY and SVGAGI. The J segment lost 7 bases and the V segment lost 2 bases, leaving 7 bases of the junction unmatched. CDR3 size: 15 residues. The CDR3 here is CASSYAWTGTNEQFF. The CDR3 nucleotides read TGTGCCAGCAGTTACGCTTGGACAGGGACTAATGAGCAGTTCTTC.